The entry that follows covers one T cell receptor beta chain sequence. What it binds is unknown. Its ends do not fully match the called genes, so a read error is possible. The data stem from a study of post-analysis software for immune sequencing data. Study results and caveats: Compared with controls, patients had more of five TRBV segments, including TRBV5-6, TRBV5-1 and TRBV20-1.

This CDR3 has 13 amino acids. In germline, CDR1 is SGHRS, CDR2 YFSETQ. cDNA libraries for TCR beta contained unique molecular identifiers. TCRdb analysed the PCR reads with MiXCR anew, one entry per CDR3 protein. The data show about 820,000 distinct CDR3 sequences, about 57% seen once. The sequence was collected from a girl aged 5 to 17 with multiple sclerosis. V is TRBV5-1 and J is TRBJ2-4, with D perhaps TRBD1 or TRBD2 (6 bases each). Sequences were obtained from blood. The CDR3 reads CASSLEGVGIQYF. The CDR3 DNA reads TGCGCCAGCAGTTTGGAGGGGGTTGGCATTCAGTACTTC.